Described below is a single T cell receptor beta chain sequence and its context. The antigen is not known. The source of the sample is a study of cytomegalovirus exposure and HLA in healthy donors. Germline lookup yields CDR1 SNHLY and CDR2 FYNNEI. J was trimmed by 2 bases and V by 4 bases; bases with no gene match: 5. The CDR3 totals 15 residues. Use of 60 Vbeta and 13 Jbeta primers characterized the PCR. Measured with immunoSEQ multiplex PCR; TCRdb has only the in-frame clones, and not every one. The listing contains some 130,000 clones. Study-level points and caveats: Associated with cytomegalovirus, according to the listing, were 150 to 200 TCR beta chains.

The source is a woman aged 55 to 70 in good health and CMV-seronegative. The J gene is TRBJ1-5, the V gene TRBV2; the match to TRBD1 covers 7 bases. The material sequenced was PBMCs. The CDR3, as DNA: TGTGCCAGCAGTGTTGGCAGGGGGGGCAATCAGCCCCAGCATTTT. Translating gives CASSVGRGGNQPQHF.